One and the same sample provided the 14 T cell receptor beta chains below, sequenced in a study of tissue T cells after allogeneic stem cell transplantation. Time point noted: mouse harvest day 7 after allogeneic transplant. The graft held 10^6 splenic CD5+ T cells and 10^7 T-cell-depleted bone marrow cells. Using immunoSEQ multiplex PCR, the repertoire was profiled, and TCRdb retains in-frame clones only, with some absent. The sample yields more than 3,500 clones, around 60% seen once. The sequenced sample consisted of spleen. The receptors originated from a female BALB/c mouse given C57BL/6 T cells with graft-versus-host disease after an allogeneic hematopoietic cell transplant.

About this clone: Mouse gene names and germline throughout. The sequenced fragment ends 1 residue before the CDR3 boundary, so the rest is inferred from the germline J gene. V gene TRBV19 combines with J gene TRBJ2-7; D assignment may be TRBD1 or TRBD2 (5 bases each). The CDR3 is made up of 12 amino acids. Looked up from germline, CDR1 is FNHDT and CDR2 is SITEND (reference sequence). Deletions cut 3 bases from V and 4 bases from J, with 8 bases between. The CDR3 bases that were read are TGTGCCAGCAGTAGGGACGGATATGAACAGTAC. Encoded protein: CASSRDGYEQY. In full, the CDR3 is CASSRDGYEQYF.

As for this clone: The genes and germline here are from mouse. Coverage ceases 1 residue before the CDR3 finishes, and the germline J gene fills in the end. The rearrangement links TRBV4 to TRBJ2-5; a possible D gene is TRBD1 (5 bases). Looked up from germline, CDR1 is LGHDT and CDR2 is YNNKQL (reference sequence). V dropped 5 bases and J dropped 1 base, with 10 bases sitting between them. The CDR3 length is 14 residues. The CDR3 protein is CASSHQGDQDTQYF. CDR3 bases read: TGTGCCAGCAGCCACCAGGGAGACCAAGACACCCAGTAC.

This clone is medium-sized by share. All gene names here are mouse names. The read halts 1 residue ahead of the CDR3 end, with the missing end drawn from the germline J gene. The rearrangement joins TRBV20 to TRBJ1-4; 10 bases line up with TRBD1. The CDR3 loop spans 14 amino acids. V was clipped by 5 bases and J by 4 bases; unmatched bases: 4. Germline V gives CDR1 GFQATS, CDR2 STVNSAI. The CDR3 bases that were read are TGTGGTGCTTCCGGGACAGGGGACAACGAAAGATTATTT. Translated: CGASGTGDNERLF. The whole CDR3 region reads CGASGTGDNERLFF. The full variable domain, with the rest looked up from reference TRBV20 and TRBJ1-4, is GALVYQYPRRTICKSGTSMRMECQAVGFQATSVAWYRQSPQKTFELIALSTVNSAIKYEQNFTQEKFPISHPNLSFSSMTVLNAYLEDRGLYLCGASGTGDNERLFFGHGTKLSVL.

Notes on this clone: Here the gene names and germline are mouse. The CDR3 bases that were read are TGTGCCTGGAGTCCGACAGGGGTAAGGCAAGACACCCAGTAC. Amino acid sequence: CAWSPTGVRQDTQY. The entire CDR3 is CAWSPTGVRQDTQYF. The chain links TRBV31 to TRBJ2-5, with 8 bases identical to TRBD1. The read ends 1 residue shy of where the CDR3 ends; the end is completed using the germline J gene. Germline lookup yields CDR1 GKSSPN and CDR2 SITVG. The junction had 6 bases not matched to a gene; V was cut back by 1 base and J by 3 bases. This CDR3 contains 15 residues.

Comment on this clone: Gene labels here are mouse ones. Partial CDR3 DNA: TGTGCCAGCAGTATACCCAGGTCCAACGAAAGATTATTT. Protein sequence: CASSIPRSNERLF. The complete CDR3 reads CASSIPRSNERLFF. The chain recombines TRBV19 with TRBJ1-4; D remains ambiguous. Coverage ceases 1 residue before the CDR3 finishes, and the germline J gene fills in the end. The CDR3 runs to 14 residues. Germline values: CDR1 FNHDT, CDR2 SITEND (reference sequence). Trimming cost V 1 base and J 2 bases, with 6 bases left between them.

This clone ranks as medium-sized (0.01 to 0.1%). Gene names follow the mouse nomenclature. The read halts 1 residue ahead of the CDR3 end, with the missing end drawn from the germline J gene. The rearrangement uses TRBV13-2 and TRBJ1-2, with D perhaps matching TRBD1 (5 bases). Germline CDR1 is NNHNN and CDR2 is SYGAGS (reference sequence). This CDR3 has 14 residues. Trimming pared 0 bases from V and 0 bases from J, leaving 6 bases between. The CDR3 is CASGDGQTNSDYTF. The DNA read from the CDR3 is TGTGCCAGCGGTGATGGACAGACAAACTCCGACTACACC.

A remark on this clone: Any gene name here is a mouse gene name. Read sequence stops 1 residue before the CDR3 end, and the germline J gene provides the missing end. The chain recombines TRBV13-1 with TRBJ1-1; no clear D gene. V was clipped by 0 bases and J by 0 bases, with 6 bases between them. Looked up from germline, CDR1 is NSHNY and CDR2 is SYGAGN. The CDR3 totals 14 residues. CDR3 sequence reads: CASSDDQSNTEVFF. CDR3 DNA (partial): TGTGCCAGCAGTGATGACCAGTCAAACACAGAAGTCTTC.

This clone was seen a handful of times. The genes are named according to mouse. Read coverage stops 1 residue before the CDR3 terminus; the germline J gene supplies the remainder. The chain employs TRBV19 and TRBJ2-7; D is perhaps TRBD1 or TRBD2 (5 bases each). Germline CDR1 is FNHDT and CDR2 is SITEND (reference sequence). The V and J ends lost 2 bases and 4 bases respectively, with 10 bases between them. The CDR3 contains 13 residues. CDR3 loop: CASSMRGVYEQYF. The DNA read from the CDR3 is TGTGCCAGCAGTATGAGGGGCGTTTATGAACAGTAC. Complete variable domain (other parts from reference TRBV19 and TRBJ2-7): GGIITQTPKFLIGQEGQKLTLKCQQNFNHDTMYWYRQDSGKGLRLIYYSITENDLQKGDLSEGYDASREKKSSFSLTVTSAQKNEMAVFLCASSMRGVYEQYFGPGTRLTVL.

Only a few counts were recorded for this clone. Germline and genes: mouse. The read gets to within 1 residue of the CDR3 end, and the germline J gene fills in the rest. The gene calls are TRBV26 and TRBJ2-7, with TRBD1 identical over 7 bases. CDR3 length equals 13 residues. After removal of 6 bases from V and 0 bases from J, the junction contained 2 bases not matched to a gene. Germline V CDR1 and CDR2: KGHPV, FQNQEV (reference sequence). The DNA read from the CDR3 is TGTGCCAGCAGGGGACAGAGCTCCTATGAACAGTAC. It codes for CASRGQSSYEQY. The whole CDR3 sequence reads CASRGQSSYEQYF.

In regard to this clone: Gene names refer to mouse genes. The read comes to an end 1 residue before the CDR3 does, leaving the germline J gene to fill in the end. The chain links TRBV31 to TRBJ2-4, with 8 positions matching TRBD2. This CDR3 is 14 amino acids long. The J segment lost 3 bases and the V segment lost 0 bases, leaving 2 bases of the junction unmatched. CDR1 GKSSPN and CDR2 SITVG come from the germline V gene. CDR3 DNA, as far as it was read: TGTGCCTGGAGTCTGGGGGGGGCCCAAAACACCTTGTAC. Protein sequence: CAWSLGGAQNTLY. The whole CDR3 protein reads CAWSLGGAQNTLYF. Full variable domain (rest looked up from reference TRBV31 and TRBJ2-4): AQTIHQWPVAEIKAVGSPLSLGCTIKGKSSPNLYWYWQATGGTLQQLFYSITVGQVESVVQLNLSASRPKDDQFILSTEKLLLSHSGFYLCAWSLGGAQNTLYFGAGTRLSVL.

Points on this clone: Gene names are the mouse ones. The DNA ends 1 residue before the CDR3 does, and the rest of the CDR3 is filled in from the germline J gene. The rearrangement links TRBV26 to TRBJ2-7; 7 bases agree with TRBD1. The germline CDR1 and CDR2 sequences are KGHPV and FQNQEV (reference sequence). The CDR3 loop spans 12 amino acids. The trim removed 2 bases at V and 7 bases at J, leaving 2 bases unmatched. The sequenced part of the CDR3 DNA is TGTGCCAGCAGTCTGGACAGGGACGAACAGTAC. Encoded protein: CASSLDRDEQY. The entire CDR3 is CASSLDRDEQYF.

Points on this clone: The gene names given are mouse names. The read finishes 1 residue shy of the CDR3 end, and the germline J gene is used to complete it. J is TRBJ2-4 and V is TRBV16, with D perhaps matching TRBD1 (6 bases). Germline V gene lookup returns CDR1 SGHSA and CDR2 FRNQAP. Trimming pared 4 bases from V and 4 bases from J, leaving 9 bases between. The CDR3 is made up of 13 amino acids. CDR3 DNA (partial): TGTGCAAGCAGCTCGGGACAAAAAAACACCTTGTAC. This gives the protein CASSSGQKNTLY. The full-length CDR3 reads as CASSSGQKNTLYF.

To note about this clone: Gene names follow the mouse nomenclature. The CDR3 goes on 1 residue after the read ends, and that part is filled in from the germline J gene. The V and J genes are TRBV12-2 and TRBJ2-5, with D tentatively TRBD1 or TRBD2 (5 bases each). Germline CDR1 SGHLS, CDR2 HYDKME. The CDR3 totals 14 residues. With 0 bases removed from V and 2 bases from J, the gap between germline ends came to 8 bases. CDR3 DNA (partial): TGTGCCAGCTCTCTCGACGGGGGCCAAGACACCCAGTAC. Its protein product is CASSLDGGQDTQY. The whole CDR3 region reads CASSLDGGQDTQYF.

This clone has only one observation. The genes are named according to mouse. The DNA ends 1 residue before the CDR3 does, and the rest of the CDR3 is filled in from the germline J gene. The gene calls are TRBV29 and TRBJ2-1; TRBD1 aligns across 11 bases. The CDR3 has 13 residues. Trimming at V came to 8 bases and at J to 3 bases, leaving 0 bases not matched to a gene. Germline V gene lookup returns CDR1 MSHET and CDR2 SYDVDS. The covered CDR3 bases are TGTGCTAGCGGGACAGGGGGCTATGCTGAGCAGTTC. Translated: CASGTGGYAEQF. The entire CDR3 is CASGTGGYAEQFF.